Following are 16 T cell receptor beta chains from one sample sequenced in a study of T cells in Graves' hyperthyroidism and ophthalmopathy. Amplified TCR beta CDR3 regions came from RNA transcripts. HTBI primers were employed in a first-round RT-PCR of the TCR CDR3. TCRdb reprocessed the multiplex PCR reads via MiXCR and lists one record per CDR3 protein. The sample includes fewer than 450,000 distinct CDR3 sequences, about a sixth of them seen just once. The sequencing sample was made of blood. These TCRs come from a young woman with Graves' hyperthyroidism that later progressed to Graves' ophthalmopathy.

This clonotype was observed a handful of times. The conserved closing phenylalanine or tryptophan is absent in this CDR3, likely reflecting a read error. The V gene is TRBV2, the J gene TRBJ1-6; tentatively, D is TRBD1 (5 bases). The CDR3 covers 15 residues. Trimming took 3 bases from V and 7 from J, leaving 13 bases between them. Germline CDR1 SNHLY, CDR2 FYNNEI. CDR3 sequence: CASSDDHGDNSPLHL. As DNA, the CDR3 is TGTGCCAGCAGTGATGACCACGGGGACAATTCACCCCTCCACCTT.

This clonotype was detected ten times or more. The genes are TRBV27 and TRBJ2-3; TRBD1 might be the D (5 bases). Germline V gene data show CDR1 as MNHEY and CDR2 as SMNVEV (reference sequence). Deletions cut 5 bases from V and 1 base from J, with 16 bases between. This CDR3 spans 16 amino acids. The CDR3 coding sequence is TGTGCCAGCAGTATACAGGATCCCCGCGGCACAGATACGCAGTATTTT. Its protein product is CASSIQDPRGTDTQYF.

This clonotype was counted a few times. V usage is TRBV28 and J usage is TRBJ1-2; D gene uncertain. The germline V and J ends were trimmed by 1 base and 6 bases, with 9 bases remaining between them. This CDR3 is 13 amino acids long. CDR1 is MDHEN, CDR2 SYDVKM, per germline. The CDR3 loop is CASSLSLKDGYTF. CDR3 in DNA: TGTGCCAGCAGTTTATCATTAAAGGATGGCTACACCTTC.

This clonotype showed up just once. The chain links TRBV2 to TRBJ1-5; possible D gene TRBD1, 5 bases. The CDR3 sequence is 14 residues long. Germline V gene lookup returns CDR1 SNHLY and CDR2 FYNNEI. V gave up 7 bases and J gave up 6 bases, with 16 bases separating them. CDR3 DNA sequence: TGTGCCAGCACCCCTTCCAGGGTGGGTCAGCCCCAGCATTTT. This sequence encodes CASTPSRVGQPQHF.

CDR3 in amino acids: CASSIVWWDRGTTEAFF. CDR3 bases: TGTGCCAGTAGTATAGTTTGGTGGGACAGGGGGACCACTGAAGCTTTCTTT. The rearrangement uses TRBV19 and TRBJ1-1; 11 positions agree with TRBD1. V lost 1 base and J lost 4; bases outside the gene matches: 8. Germline values: CDR1 LNHDA, CDR2 SQIVND (reference sequence). The CDR3 runs to 17 residues.

This clonotype was found many times. This sequence joins TRBV12-3 or TRBV12-4 and TRBJ2-2, with 10 positions matching TRBD1. Trimming cost V 8 bases and J 3 bases; bases outside gene matches: 9. The CDR3 is 16 residues long. This CDR3 is CASARPGQGYTGELFF. The DNA for the CDR3 is TGTGCCAGCGCAAGACCGGGACAGGGGTACACCGGGGAGCTGTTTTTT.

Remarks on this clonotype: This may come from a read error, since a much larger clone is one base off. This likely comes from a read error, as the CDR3 has no conserved phenylalanine or tryptophan at its end. The rearrangement uses TRBV29-1 and TRBJ2-6; possibly TRBD2 for D (5 bases). Germline V gene data show CDR1 as SQVTM and CDR2 as ANQGSEA. The CDR3 length is 18 residues. The ends were cut back, 4 bases at V and 0 bases at J, with 19 bases in the middle. CDR3 sequence reads: CSVVLGSGLRSGANVLTV. The CDR3 DNA reads TGCAGCGTTGTTCTAGGTAGTGGACTTCGCTCTGGGGCCAACGTCCTGACTGTC.

At least ten counts were recorded for this clonotype. The chain combines TRBV12-3 or TRBV12-4 with TRBJ1-4; D might be TRBD1 (6 bases). V dropped 6 bases and J dropped 14 bases, with 19 bases sitting between them. The CDR3 runs to 13 residues. The CDR3 sequence is CASRGRQEEDLFF. The CDR3, as DNA: TGTGCCAGCAGGGGTAGACAGGAGGAAGACCTGTTTTTT.

The genes are TRBV2 and TRBJ2-7; 11 nucleotides line up with TRBD2. The CDR3 runs to 16 residues. V shed 5 bases, J shed 7 bases, and the junction held 13 bases outside the gene matches. In germline, CDR1 is SNHLY, CDR2 FYNNEI. CDR3 in DNA: TGTGCCAGCAGTTCCCTCGGGGGGACTAGCGGCGTAGAGCAGTACTTC. Encoded protein: CASSSLGGTSGVEQYF.

J is TRBJ1-2 and V is TRBV5-8; D not resolved. V lost 0 bases and J lost 8, with 14 bases in between. The CDR3 is 14 residues long. Germline V gene sequence: CDR1 SGHTS, CDR2 YDEGEE. CDR3 amino acids: CASSLGLDILGYTF. The DNA for the CDR3 is TGTGCCAGCAGCTTGGGGTTAGATATCCTAGGCTACACCTTC.

This clonotype was observed at least ten times. The rearrangement links TRBV2 to TRBJ2-1; 7 bases match TRBD2. Germline trimming cut 7 bases from V and 9 bases from J; bases unmatched to any gene: 3. CDR1 and CDR2 from the germline V gene are SNHLY and FYNNEI. CDR3 length: 11 amino acids. The CDR3 nucleotides are TGTGCCAGCACCGGGGAGGGTGAGCAGTTCTTC. This translates into CASTGEGEQFF.

The CDR3 loop is CASSIGTGPNQPQHF. As DNA, the CDR3 is TGTGCCAGTAGTATAGGGACAGGGCCTAATCAGCCCCAGCATTTT. The chain recombines TRBV19 with TRBJ1-5; TRBD1 aligns across 8 bases. The ends lost 1 base at V and 4 bases at J; junction bases unmatched: 3. The CDR3 spans 15 residues. Germline loops: CDR1 LNHDA, CDR2 SQIVND (reference sequence).

This clonotype was detected many times. The chain employs TRBV6-1 and TRBJ1-2, with D possibly TRBD1 on 5 matching bases. The CDR3 is 15 residues long. The germline V and J ends were trimmed by 0 bases and 8 bases, with 16 bases remaining between them. The germline V gene encodes CDR1 MNHNS and CDR2 SASEGT. CDR3 loop: CASSEALHGRGGYTF. The CDR3 DNA follows: TGTGCCAGCAGTGAAGCGCTTCATGGGAGGGGCGGCTACACCTTC.

In its sample, this clonotype was seen many times. The chain joins TRBV30 to TRBJ1-1; 12 nucleotides align to TRBD1. CDR3 size: 15 residues. With 3 bases clipped from V and 8 bases from J, the junction kept 10 bases outside the gene matches. Per the germline V gene, CDR1 is GTSNPN and CDR2 is SVGIG (reference sequence). The CDR3, as DNA: TGTGCCTGGAGCGCTCGGGACAGGGGGCGAGGAGAAGCTTTCTTT. Translating gives CAWSARDRGRGEAFF.

This clonotype has at least ten counts. This rearrangement joins TRBV6-5 to TRBJ1-2, with D possibly being TRBD1 (6 bases). Germline CDR1 is MNHEY and CDR2 is SVGAGI. The CDR3 has 16 residues. The V end was cut by 2 bases, the J end by 7 bases, with 20 bases between. The CDR3 DNA sequence: TGTGCCAGCAGTTACCCCTCCCGAGGTAGGGGGGTTGGCTACACCTTC. The encoded protein is CASSYPSRGRGVGYTF.

This clonotype was seen many times. This chain joins TRBV2 and TRBJ1-2; D gene uncertain. Trimming removed 7 bases at V and 8 bases at J, with 8 bases between. The CDR3 runs 10 residues. Germline V gene data show CDR1 as SNHLY and CDR2 as FYNNEI. This chain's CDR3 is CASKKEGYTF. For the CDR3, the DNA is TGTGCCAGCAAGAAGGAGGGCTACACCTTC.